This entry features one T cell receptor beta chain sequence. Its specificity is unknown. This sample was included in a study of CD4 T cells in relation to SARS-CoV-2 and coronaviruses. The wider study: TCR beta CDR3s were sequenced after roughly ten-day antigen culture of PBMCs. Negative control cultures got HIV-1 Nef peptides or no peptide.

CD4+ T cells from unexposed donors were obtained before the COVID-19 pandemic (2011-2018). The cells were cultured for under twelve days before CD4+ T cells were isolated. The ends were cut back, 10 bases at V and 5 bases at J, with 11 bases in the middle. CDR3 size: 11 residues. CDR1 and CDR2 (germline): SNHLY, FYNNEI. Study observations and caveats: Compared with monoreactive clones, crossreactive clones showed significantly weaker SARS-CoV-2 expansion.

The assay was immunoSEQ multiplex PCR, and TCRdb's table has in-frame clones only and misses some. The repertoire includes 20,000 to 25,000 clones, around four fifths of them detected once, and roughly 15% sits in the top ten. V is TRBV2 and J is TRBJ2-5, with no clear D. This clonotype was sampled from a human donor in good health. The sample taken for sequencing was CD4+ T cells from PBMCs, cultured in vitro. The CDR3, as DNA: TGTGCCATAAACAGCCGTGAGACCCAGTACTTC. This translates into CAINSRETQYF.